Listed here are 24 T cell receptor beta chains from one sample, sequenced in a study of Graves' ophthalmopathy and Graves' hyperthyroidism. RNA transcripts provided the template for amplifying TCR beta CDR3 regions. HTBI-primed first-round RT-PCR preceded second-round multiplex PCR. Via MiXCR, TCRdb re-called the multiplex PCR reads, giving one row per CDR3 protein. This table has more than 150,000 distinct CDR3 sequences, roughly two fifths appearing once. Specimen: peripheral blood. All receptors come from a middle-aged woman with Graves' ophthalmopathy.

This chain links TRBV12-3 or TRBV12-4 with TRBJ1-5, with D unclear. The CDR3 extends over 15 amino acids. Trimming shortened V by 1 base and J by 2 bases, and 9 bases separated the two germline ends. CDR3 residues: CASSLGDAGNQPQHF. The CDR3 DNA is TGTGCCAGCAGTTTAGGGGATGCAGGCAATCAGCCCCAGCATTTT.

J is TRBJ1-2 and V is TRBV7-2; D is possibly TRBD1 (6 bases). This CDR3 has 15 residues. The V and J ends lost 6 bases and 0 bases respectively, with 14 bases between them. The germline gives CDR1 SGHTA, CDR2 FQGNSA. CDR3 region: CASRQGSSTNYGYTF. The CDR3 DNA reads TGTGCCAGCAGGCAGGGGTCCTCGACTAACTATGGCTACACCTTC.

J is TRBJ2-7 and V is TRBV4-3, with TRBD2 matching over 9 bases. The V gene's germline CDR1 is LGHNA and CDR2 YSLEER. Germline trimming cut 1 base from V and 3 bases from J; bases unmatched to any gene: 4. The CDR3 spans 15 residues. CDR3 sequence reads: CASSQVAGAFYEQYF. In DNA, the CDR3 is TGCGCCAGCAGCCAAGTAGCGGGGGCCTTCTACGAGCAGTACTTC.

This clonotype was recorded many times. This chain connects TRBV28 to TRBJ2-7; D unresolved. V was trimmed by 0 bases and J by 3 bases, leaving 12 bases between them. The germline V gene has CDR1 MDHEN and CDR2 SYDVKM. This CDR3 is built from 15 residues. The CDR3 DNA follows: TGTGCCAGCAGTTTATGGGGCAGGCTGAGCTACGAGCAGTACTTC. This encodes CASSLWGRLSYEQYF. Full variable domain (missing parts from reference TRBV28 and TRBJ2-7): DVKVTQSSRYLVKRTGEKVFLECVQDMDHENMFWYRQDPGLGLRLIYFSYDVKMKEKGDIPEGYSVSREKKERFSLILESASTNQTSMYLCASSLWGRLSYEQYFGPGTRLTVT.

This clonotype was picked up many times. In DNA form, the CDR3 reads TGTGCCAGCAGCGCTAGCGGGAGAGGGTACGAGCAGTACTTC. It encodes CASSASGRGYEQYF. The rearrangement joins TRBV11-2 to TRBJ2-7; 10 bases are a match to TRBD2. The ends lost 5 bases at V and 4 bases at J; junction bases unmatched: 5. This CDR3 contains 14 residues. The germline V gene encodes CDR1 SGHAT and CDR2 FQNNGV.

This clonotype was detected ten times or more. The chain employs TRBV12-3 or TRBV12-4 and TRBJ1-1; no reliable D call. V lost 3 bases and J lost 1, with 6 bases in between. CDR3 length: 13 residues. CDR3 in DNA: TGTGCCAGCAGTTTCGCGGAGAACACTGAAGCTTTCTTT. Translation: CASSFAENTEAFF.

The rearrangement joins TRBV2 to TRBJ2-5; D unclear. This CDR3 has 11 amino acids. CDR1 is SNHLY and CDR2 is FYNNEI in the germline V gene. V dropped 4 bases and J dropped 5 bases, with 5 bases sitting between them. Written as DNA, the CDR3 is TGTGCCAGCAGTGTTAAGGAGACCCAGTACTTC. Protein sequence: CASSVKETQYF.

The V gene is TRBV30, the J gene TRBJ1-2, with a tentative D call TRBD1 (6 bases). Per the germline V gene, CDR1 is GTSNPN and CDR2 is SVGIG (reference sequence). The CDR3 is made up of 13 amino acids. V gave up 2 bases and J gave up 7 bases, with 14 bases separating them. CDR3 sequence: CAWSRDTLFGYTF. CDR3 bases: TGTGCCTGGAGTCGGGACACACTCTTTGGCTACACCTTC.

This rearrangement joins TRBV6-2 or TRBV6-3 to TRBJ2-2; 10 bases line up with TRBD2. Per the germline V gene, CDR1 is MNHEY and CDR2 is SVGEGT. This CDR3 spans 14 amino acids. With V trimmed by 10 bases and J by 1 base, 3 bases remained unmatched. CDR3 sequence: CAIRTSGNTGELFF. The CDR3, as DNA: TGTGCCATCCGGACTAGCGGGAACACCGGGGAGCTGTTTTTT.

Comment on this clonotype: The junction departs from germline at one end; a sequencing error may be responsible. The chain combines TRBV7-2 with TRBJ2-7; TRBD2 matches at 10 bases. This CDR3 spans 14 amino acids. Germline V gene data show CDR1 as SGHTA and CDR2 as FQGNSA. For the CDR3, the DNA is TGTGCCAGCAGCCTAGCGGGAGTATTCTACGAGCAGTACTTC. Its translation is CASSLAGVFYEQYF. Full variable domain (outside the CDR3, taken from reference TRBV7-2 and TRBJ2-7): GAGVSQSPSNKVTEKGKDVELRCDPISGHTALYWYRQSLGQGLEFLIYFQGNSAPDKSGLPSDRFSAERTGGSVSTLTIQRTQQEDSAVYLCASSLAGVFYEQYFGPGTRLTVT.

The chain has TRBV27 and TRBJ1-5; 7 nucleotides line up with TRBD1. Germline CDR1 MNHEY, CDR2 SMNVEV (reference sequence). The J segment lost 6 bases and the V segment lost 2 bases, leaving 7 bases of the junction unmatched. This CDR3 comprises 15 residues. The CDR3 bases are TGTGCCAGCAGTTTAAGAGGGGGCCCCAGTCAGCCCCAGCATTTT. Translation gives CASSLRGGPSQPQHF.

At least ten counts were recorded for this clonotype. The chain is built from TRBV10-3 and TRBJ2-7; 7 nucleotides match TRBD1. With 5 bases clipped from V and 3 bases from J, the junction kept 13 bases outside the gene matches. The CDR3 totals 16 residues. From germline, CDR1 is ENHRY and CDR2 SYGVKD. CDR3 amino acids: CAISPGGHLKGYEQYF. In DNA, the CDR3 is TGTGCCATCAGTCCAGGGGGACACCTGAAAGGCTACGAGCAGTACTTC.

At least ten counts were recorded for this clonotype. V usage is TRBV20-1 and J usage is TRBJ2-2, with D tentatively TRBD2 (6 bases). Looked up from germline, CDR1 is DFQATT and CDR2 is SNEGSKA (reference sequence). This CDR3 spans 15 amino acids. V was clipped by 5 bases and J by 5 bases, with 18 bases between them. The CDR3: CSAWGERVGTGELFF. For the CDR3, the DNA is TGCAGTGCTTGGGGGGAAAGGGTGGGAACCGGGGAGCTGTTTTTT.

The chain is built from TRBV27 and TRBJ1-6, with a weak D call TRBD1 (5 bases). The CDR3 contains 15 residues. V lost 4 bases to trimming and J lost 6 bases, with 13 bases between them. Germline lookup yields CDR1 MNHEY and CDR2 SMNVEV (reference sequence). The DNA for the CDR3 is TGTGCCAGCAGTTCCCGGGACGGACCTAATTCACCCCTCCACTTT. Amino acid sequence: CASSSRDGPNSPLHF.

J is TRBJ2-7 and V is TRBV5-8; TRBD1 aligns across 9 bases. Germline loops: CDR1 SGHTS, CDR2 YDEGEE. J gave up 2 bases and V 3 bases, and 6 bases lay outside the gene matches. The CDR3 totals 15 residues. In nucleotides, the CDR3 is TGTGCCAGCAGCTACGGACAGGGGATGACCTACGAGCAGTACTTC. Protein sequence: CASSYGQGMTYEQYF.

This clonotype occurred many times. The J gene is TRBJ1-1, the V gene TRBV27; 9 bases are a match to TRBD1. The germline V gene encodes CDR1 MNHEY and CDR2 SMNVEV (reference sequence). The CDR3 contains 15 residues. V was pared by 6 bases and J by 5 bases, with 10 bases of the junction left unmatched. The CDR3 coding sequence is TGTGCCAGCAGCCCATCACAGGGGGCGGATACTGAAGCTTTCTTT. Translated: CASSPSQGADTEAFF.

This clonotype was seen more than once but under ten times. The rearrangement uses TRBV6-2 or TRBV6-3 and TRBJ2-7; 7 positions agree with TRBD2. CDR1 MNHEY and CDR2 SVGEGT come from the germline V gene. CDR3 length: 16 residues. The V and J ends lost 2 bases and 4 bases, in that order; junction bases with no gene match: 11. The CDR3 region is CASSYHPGGRDYEQYF. DNA of the CDR3: TGTGCCAGCAGTTACCACCCCGGAGGGAGGGATTACGAGCAGTACTTC.

The sample holds many counts of this clonotype. The chain joins TRBV27 to TRBJ1-5; tentatively, D is TRBD1 (5 bases). V lost 4 bases, J lost 6 bases, and 13 bases lay in between. CDR1 is MNHEY, CDR2 SMNVEV, per germline (reference sequence). This CDR3 is 14 amino acids long. The CDR3, as DNA: TGTGCCAGCAGTTCCACTTTGGGGGGTCAGCCCCAGCATTTT. This codes for CASSSTLGGQPQHF.

This chain connects TRBV6-5 to TRBJ1-2; no clear D gene. Trimming cost V 0 bases and J 4 bases, with 15 bases left between them. Germline V gene sequence: CDR1 MNHEY, CDR2 SVGAGI. The CDR3 extends over 16 amino acids. CDR3 in DNA: TGTGCCAGCAGTTACTCGAGCAGCAGACTAGGCTATGGCTACACCTTC. Protein product: CASSYSSSRLGYGYTF.

Only one count was recorded for this clonotype. This rearrangement joins TRBV12-3 or TRBV12-4 to TRBJ1-1; D unclear. The CDR3 has 15 residues. The V and J ends lost 3 bases and 0 bases respectively, with 11 bases between them. This CDR3 reads CASSFTAQLNTEAFF. CDR3 DNA sequence: TGTGCCAGCAGTTTTACAGCCCAGTTGAACACTGAAGCTTTCTTT.

The V gene is TRBV7-3, the J gene TRBJ2-5; 14 bases are shared with TRBD2. The V gene's germline CDR1 is SGHTA and CDR2 FQGTGA. The CDR3 consists of 16 residues. V lost 4 bases and J lost 4; bases outside the gene matches: 5. CDR3 sequence reads: CASSSGLAGEVETQYF. For the CDR3, the DNA is TGTGCCAGCAGCTCGGGACTAGCGGGAGAGGTAGAGACCCAGTACTTC.

V usage is TRBV20-1 and J usage is TRBJ2-7; D gene ambiguous. This CDR3 has 14 amino acids. Trimming removed 1 base from V and 3 bases from J, with 13 bases in between. Germline CDR1 is DFQATT and CDR2 is SNEGSKA (reference sequence). As DNA, the CDR3 is TGCAGTGCTAGAGGGGGAAAAGGGAACTACGAGCAGTACTTC. Its translation is CSARGGKGNYEQYF.

This chain uses TRBV6-5 with TRBJ1-1; D unclear. Germline V gene sequence: CDR1 MNHEY, CDR2 SVGAGI. Trimming shortened V by 4 bases and J by 0 bases, and 15 bases separated the two germline ends. The CDR3 length is 16 residues. Here the CDR3 DNA reads TGTGCCAGCAGTTCCCTAGTCGAACAGTTGAACACTGAAGCTTTCTTT. Translated: CASSSLVEQLNTEAFF.

V usage is TRBV11-2 and J usage is TRBJ2-7; no clear D gene. Trimming cost V 0 bases and J 7 bases, with 25 bases left between them. The CDR3 is made up of 18 amino acids. CDR1 is SGHAT, CDR2 FQNNGV, per germline. The CDR3 nucleotides are TGTGCCAGCAGCTTAGAACCGAAAAACGACCCCCTACTGTGGGAGCAGTACTTC. Protein product: CASSLEPKNDPLLWEQYF.